This record covers a single T cell receptor (beta chain). Recruitment covered 25 or so US areas and drew participants whose ages spanned roughly 18 to 90 years. The recovered donors of Cohort 3 showed two negative PCRs, clearance, or symptom resolution. This entry belongs to a study of blood T cell repertoires in COVID-19. Study-wide context: Samples came from the United States, Italy and Spain, spanning acute and convalescent COVID-19.

Authors' data handling: Amplification from reference gene primers served as the basis for estimated nucleated cell counts. Assay used: immunoSEQ multiplex PCR; TCRdb lists only in-frame clones, some missing. V and J calls and clone size are copied from that table; D and trimming were computed from the DNA. Here the sample spans some 200,000 clones, about nine tenths being singletons. J gave up 5 bases and V 6 bases, and 25 bases lay outside the gene matches. The CDR3 spans 21 residues. From germline, CDR1 is DFQATT and CDR2 SNEGSKA (reference sequence). The genes are TRBV20-1 and TRBJ2-3, with TRBD2 matching over 14 bases. This receptor was obtained from a woman aged 25-40 years who had recovered from COVID-19. The sequencing sample was made of PBMCs or T cells enriched from blood (not recorded which). CDR3 in amino acids: CSASGGATSGRALPTEDTQYF. CDR3 nucleotide sequence: TGCAGTGCGAGTGGGGGGGCGACTAGCGGGAGGGCCTTGCCGACAGAAGATACGCAGTATTTT.